This entry describes one T cell receptor beta chain. The method was immunoSEQ multiplex PCR; TCRdb's version includes in-frame clones alone and lacks a portion of them. The sample has under 95,000 clones; around 94% are singletons. This specimen comes from a study of technical replicates of blood from several donors. From germline, CDR1 is SQVTM and CDR2 ANQGSEA. V dropped 8 bases and J dropped 6 bases, with 13 bases sitting between them. This CDR3 has 12 amino acids. The specimen sequenced was T cells isolated from PBMCs. This TCR was sampled from a human donor in good health. The chain recombines TRBV29-1 with TRBJ2-2; possible D gene TRBD2, 5 bases. This CDR3 reads CSPKRGSGELFF. CDR3 nucleotides: TGCAGCCCAAAGAGAGGGTCCGGGGAGCTGTTTTTT.